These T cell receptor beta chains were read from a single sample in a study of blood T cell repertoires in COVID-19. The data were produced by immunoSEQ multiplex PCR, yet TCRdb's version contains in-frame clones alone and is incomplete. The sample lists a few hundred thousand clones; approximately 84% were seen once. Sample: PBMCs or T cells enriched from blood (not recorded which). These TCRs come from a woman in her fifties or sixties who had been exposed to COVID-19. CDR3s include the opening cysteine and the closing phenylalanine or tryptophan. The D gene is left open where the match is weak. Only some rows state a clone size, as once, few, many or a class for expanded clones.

CATSRAGGNQPQHF,TGTGCCACCAGCAGAGCAGGGGGCAATCAGCCCCAGCATTTT,-,-,TRBV15,TRBJ1-5
CASSQDSGGGSYNEQFF,TGCGCCAGCAGCCAAGATTCGGGGGGGGGCTCCTACAATGAGCAGTTCTTC,-,TRBD2,TRBV4-3,TRBJ2-1
CAWSVSPVAGGTRTQYF,TGTGCCTGGAGTGTAAGCCCGGTAGCGGGGGGGACTCGGACCCAGTACTTC,-,TRBD2,TRBV30,TRBJ2-5
CSVAEGARREQYF,TGCAGCGTGGCGGAGGGCGCTCGACGCGAGCAGTACTTC,few,-,TRBV29-1,TRBJ2-7
CASSEYTGLGSEQYF,TGTGCCAGCAGTGAATATACGGGACTTGGGAGCGAGCAGTACTTC,-,-,TRBV25-1,TRBJ2-7
CASSYNTPLGTEAFF,TGTGCCAGCAGTTACAACACCCCTCTCGGGACTGAAGCTTTCTTT,-,-,TRBV6-2/TRBV6-3,TRBJ1-1
CASRTLDNSNQPQHF,TGTGCCAGTAGGACCCTGGACAATAGCAATCAGCCCCAGCATTTT,-,-,TRBV19,TRBJ1-5
CASSFRTGRSEEQFF,TGTGCCAGCAGCTTCCGGACAGGGCGGTCAGAGGAGCAGTTCTTC,-,TRBD1,TRBV7-2,TRBJ2-1
CASSPRGQGAVSAQHF,TGTGCCAGTAGTCCCCGAGGACAGGGGGCCGTATCAGCCCAGCATTTT,many,TRBD1,TRBV19,TRBJ1-5
CASSQEAGAGANVLTF,TGTGCCAGCAGCCAAGAAGCAGGGGCTGGGGCCAACGTCCTGACTTTC,-,-,TRBV4-2,TRBJ2-6
CASSVAGEQFF,TGTGCCAGCAGTGTGGCGGGTGAGCAGTTCTTC,-,-,TRBV12-3/TRBV12-4,TRBJ2-1
CASSFPGGAYNEQFF,TGTGCCAGCAGCTTCCCCGGGGGGGCCTACAATGAGCAGTTCTTC,-,TRBD2,TRBV5-6,TRBJ2-1
CASSTPGKADTEAFF,TGTGCCAGTAGTACCCCGGGGAAGGCTGACACTGAAGCTTTCTTT,-,-,TRBV19,TRBJ1-1